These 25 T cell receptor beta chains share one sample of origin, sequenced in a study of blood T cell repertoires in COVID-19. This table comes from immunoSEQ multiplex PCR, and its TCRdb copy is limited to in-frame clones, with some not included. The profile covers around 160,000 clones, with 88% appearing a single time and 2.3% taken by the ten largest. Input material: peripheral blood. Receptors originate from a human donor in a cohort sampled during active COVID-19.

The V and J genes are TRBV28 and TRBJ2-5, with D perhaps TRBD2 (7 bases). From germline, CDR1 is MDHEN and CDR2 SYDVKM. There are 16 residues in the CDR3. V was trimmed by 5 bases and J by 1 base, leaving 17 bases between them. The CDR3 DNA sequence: TGTGCCAGCAGTCGTTTTCAGGCGGGGGCCCAAGAGACCCAGTACTTC. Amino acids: CASSRFQAGAQETQYF.

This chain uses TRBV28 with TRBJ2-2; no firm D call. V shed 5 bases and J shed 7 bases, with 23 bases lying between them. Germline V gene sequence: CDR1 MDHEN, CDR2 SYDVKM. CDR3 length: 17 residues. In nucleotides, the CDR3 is TGTGCCAGCAGTCCAAATCAACAGTTAGTCGAAGGCGGGGAGCTGTTTTTT. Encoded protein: CASSPNQQLVEGGELFF.

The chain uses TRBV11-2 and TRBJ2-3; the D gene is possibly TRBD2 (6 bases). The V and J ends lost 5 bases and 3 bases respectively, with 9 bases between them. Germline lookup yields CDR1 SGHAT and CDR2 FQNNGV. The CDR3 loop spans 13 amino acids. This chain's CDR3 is CASSTSRTDTQYF. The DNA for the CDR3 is TGTGCCAGCAGCACTAGCCGTACAGATACGCAGTATTTT.

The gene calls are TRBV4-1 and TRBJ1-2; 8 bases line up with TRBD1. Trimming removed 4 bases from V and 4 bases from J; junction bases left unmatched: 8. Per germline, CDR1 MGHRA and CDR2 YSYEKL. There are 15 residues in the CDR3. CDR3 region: CASSLITGGTYGYTF. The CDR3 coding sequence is TGCGCCAGCAGCCTTATAACAGGGGGAACCTATGGCTACACCTTC.

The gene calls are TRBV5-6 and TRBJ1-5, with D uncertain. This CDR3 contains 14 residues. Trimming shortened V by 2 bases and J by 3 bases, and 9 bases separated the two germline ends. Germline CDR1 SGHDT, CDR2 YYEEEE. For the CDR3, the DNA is TGTGCCAGCAGCTTAGGCAGGCACAATCAGCCCCAGCATTTT. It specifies CASSLGRHNQPQHF.

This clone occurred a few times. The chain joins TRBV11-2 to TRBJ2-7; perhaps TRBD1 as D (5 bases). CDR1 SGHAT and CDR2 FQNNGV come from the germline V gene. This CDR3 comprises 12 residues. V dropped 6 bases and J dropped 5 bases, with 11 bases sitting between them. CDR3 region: CASSRQNHEQYF. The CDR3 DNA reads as TGTGCCAGCAGTAGACAGAACCACGAGCAGTACTTC.

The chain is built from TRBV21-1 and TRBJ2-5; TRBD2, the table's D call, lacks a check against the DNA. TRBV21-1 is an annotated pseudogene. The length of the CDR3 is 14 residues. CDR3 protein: CASTPEANQETQYF. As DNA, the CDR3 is TGTGCCAGCACCCCGGAGGCGAACCAAGAGACCCAGTACTTC.

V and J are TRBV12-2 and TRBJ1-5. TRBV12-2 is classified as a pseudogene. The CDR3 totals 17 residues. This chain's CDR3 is CASRFIFRGYSNQPQHF. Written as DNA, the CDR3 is TGTGCAAGTCGCTTCATATTCCGGGGGTATAGCAATCAGCCCCAGCATTTT.

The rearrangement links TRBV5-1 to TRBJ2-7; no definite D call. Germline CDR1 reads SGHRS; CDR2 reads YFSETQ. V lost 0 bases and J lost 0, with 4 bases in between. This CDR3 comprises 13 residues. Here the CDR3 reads CASSLANSYEQYF. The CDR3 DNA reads TGCGCCAGCAGCTTGGCCAACTCCTACGAGCAGTACTTC.

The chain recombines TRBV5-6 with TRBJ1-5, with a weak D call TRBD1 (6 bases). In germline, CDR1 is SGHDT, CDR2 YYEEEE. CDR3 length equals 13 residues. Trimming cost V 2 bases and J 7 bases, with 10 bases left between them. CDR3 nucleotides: TGTGCCAGCAGCTTTGCGGACAGCCAGCCCCAGCATTTT. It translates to CASSFADSQPQHF.

The CDR3: CASSVGDISNQPQHF. As DNA, the CDR3 is TGTGCCAGCAGCGTAGGGGACATCAGCAATCAGCCCCAGCATTTT. The chain joins TRBV9 to TRBJ1-5; possibly TRBD1 for D (6 bases). The CDR3 is 15 residues long. The V gene's germline CDR1 is SGDLS and CDR2 YYNGEE. V gave up 0 bases and J gave up 1 base, with 8 bases separating them.

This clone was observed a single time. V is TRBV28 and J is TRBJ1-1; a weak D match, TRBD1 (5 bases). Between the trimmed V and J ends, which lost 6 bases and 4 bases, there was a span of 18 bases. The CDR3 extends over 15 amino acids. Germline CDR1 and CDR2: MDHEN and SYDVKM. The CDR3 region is CASSAGGTLGTEAFF. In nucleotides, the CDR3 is TGTGCCAGCAGCGCTGGGGGGACGCTGGGCACTGAAGCTTTCTTT.

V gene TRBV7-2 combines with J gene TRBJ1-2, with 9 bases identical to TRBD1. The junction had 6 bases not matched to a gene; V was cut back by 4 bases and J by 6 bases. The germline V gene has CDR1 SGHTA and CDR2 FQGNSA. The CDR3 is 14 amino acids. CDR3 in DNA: TGTGCCAGCAGCTCCCCGGGACAGGGCCATGGCTACACCTTC. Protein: CASSSPGQGHGYTF.

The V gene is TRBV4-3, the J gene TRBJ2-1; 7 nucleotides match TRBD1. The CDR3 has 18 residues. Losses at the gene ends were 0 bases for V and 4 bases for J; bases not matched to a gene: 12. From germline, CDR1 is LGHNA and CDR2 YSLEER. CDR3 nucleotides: TGCGCCAGCAGCCAAGATCTTGGGGACAGTCCTTGGTACAATGAGCAGTTCTTC. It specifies CASSQDLGDSPWYNEQFF.

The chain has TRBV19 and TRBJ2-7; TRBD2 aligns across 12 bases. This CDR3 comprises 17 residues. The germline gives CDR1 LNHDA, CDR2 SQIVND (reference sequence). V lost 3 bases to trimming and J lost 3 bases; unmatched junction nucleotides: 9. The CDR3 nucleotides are TGTGCCAGTAGTATTCAGGAGACTAGCGGGGGAGGCTACGAGCAGTACTTC. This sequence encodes CASSIQETSGGGYEQYF.

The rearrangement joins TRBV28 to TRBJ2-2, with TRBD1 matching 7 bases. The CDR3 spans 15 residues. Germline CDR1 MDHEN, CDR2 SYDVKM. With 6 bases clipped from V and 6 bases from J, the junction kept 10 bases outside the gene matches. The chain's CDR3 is CASSHDRASAGELFF. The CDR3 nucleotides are TGTGCCAGCAGCCACGACAGGGCGAGCGCCGGGGAGCTGTTTTTT. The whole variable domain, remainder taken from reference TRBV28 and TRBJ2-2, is DVKVTQSSRYLVKRTGEKVFLECVQDMDHENMFWYRQDPGLGLRLIYFSYDVKMKEKGDIPEGYSVSREKKERFSLILESASTNQTSMYLCASSHDRASAGELFFGEGSRLTVL.

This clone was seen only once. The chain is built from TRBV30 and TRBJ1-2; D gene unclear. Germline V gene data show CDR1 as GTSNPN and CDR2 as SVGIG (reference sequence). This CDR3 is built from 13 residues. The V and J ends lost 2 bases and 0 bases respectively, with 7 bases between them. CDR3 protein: CAWSPSANYGYTF. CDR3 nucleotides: TGTGCCTGGAGTCCAAGCGCTAACTATGGCTACACCTTC.

The CDR3 bases are TGTGCCTGGAGAGGCAGGGGGATGTTGAACACCGGGGAGCTGTTTTTT. Its translation: CAWRGRGMLNTGELFF. The rearrangement uses TRBV30 and TRBJ2-2; the match to TRBD1 covers 7 bases. V dropped 3 bases and J dropped 1; count of bases not matched to a gene: 8. Germline CDR1 is GTSNPN and CDR2 is SVGIG (reference sequence). CDR3 length equals 16 residues.

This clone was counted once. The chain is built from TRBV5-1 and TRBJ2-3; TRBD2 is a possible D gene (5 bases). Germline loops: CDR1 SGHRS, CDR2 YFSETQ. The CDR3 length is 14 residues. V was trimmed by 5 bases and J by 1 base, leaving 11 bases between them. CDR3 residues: CASRDWPRTDTQYF. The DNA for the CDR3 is TGCGCCAGCAGGGACTGGCCGCGCACAGATACGCAGTATTTT.

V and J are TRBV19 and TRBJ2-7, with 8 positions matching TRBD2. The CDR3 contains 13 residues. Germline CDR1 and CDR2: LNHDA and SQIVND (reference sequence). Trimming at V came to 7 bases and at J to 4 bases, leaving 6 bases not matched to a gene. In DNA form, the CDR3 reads TGTGCCAGTACCGATAGCGGGAAGTACGAGCAGTACTTC. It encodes CASTDSGKYEQYF.

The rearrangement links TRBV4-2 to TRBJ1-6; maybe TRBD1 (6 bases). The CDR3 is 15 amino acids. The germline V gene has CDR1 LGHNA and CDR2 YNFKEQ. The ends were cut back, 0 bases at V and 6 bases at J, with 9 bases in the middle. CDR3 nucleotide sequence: TGTGCCAGCAGCCAAGAAACAGGGTCTAATTCACCCCTCCACTTT. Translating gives CASSQETGSNSPLHF.

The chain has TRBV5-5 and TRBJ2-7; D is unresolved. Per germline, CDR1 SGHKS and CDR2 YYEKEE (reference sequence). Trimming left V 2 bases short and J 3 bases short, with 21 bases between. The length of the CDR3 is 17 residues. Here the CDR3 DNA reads TGTGCCAGCAGCTTACCCCCCTCGGCCGGAGCGTACTACGAGCAGTACTTC. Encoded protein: CASSLPPSAGAYYEQYF.

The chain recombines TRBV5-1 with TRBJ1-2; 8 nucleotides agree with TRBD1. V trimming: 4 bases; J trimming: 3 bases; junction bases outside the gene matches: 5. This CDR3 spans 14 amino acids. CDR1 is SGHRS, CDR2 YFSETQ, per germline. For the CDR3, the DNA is TGCGCCAGCAGCCCCAGGGGGCTGGACTATGGCTACACCTTC. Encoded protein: CASSPRGLDYGYTF.

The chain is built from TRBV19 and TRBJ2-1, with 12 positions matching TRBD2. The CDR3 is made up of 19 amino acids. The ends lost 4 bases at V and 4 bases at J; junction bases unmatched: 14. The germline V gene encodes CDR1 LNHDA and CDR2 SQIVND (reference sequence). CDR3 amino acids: CASSTRGASGGVRYNEQFF. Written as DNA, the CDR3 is TGTGCCAGTAGTACCCGAGGGGCTAGCGGGGGGGTCCGGTACAATGAGCAGTTCTTC.

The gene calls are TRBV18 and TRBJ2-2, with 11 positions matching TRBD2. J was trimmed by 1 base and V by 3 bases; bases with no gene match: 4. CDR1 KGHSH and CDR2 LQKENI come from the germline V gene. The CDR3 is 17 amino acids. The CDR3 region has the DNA TGTGCCAGCTCACCGCCGGGACTAGCGGTGAACACCGGGGAGCTGTTTTTT. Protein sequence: CASSPPGLAVNTGELFF.